This T cell receptor beta chain emerged from a study of blood T cell repertoires in COVID-19. Study information: From the United States, Italy and Spain came samples of acute and convalescent COVID-19.

Germline CDR1 and CDR2: SGHAT and FQNNGV. The CDR3 covers 14 residues. Clones were read by immunoSEQ multiplex PCR, and TCRdb kept only the in-frame ones, dropping some. The repertoire holds under 300,000 clones, with roughly nine tenths as singletons. In the case of this clone: One end of the junction is discordant with germline, which a read error may explain.

The source is a woman between 40 and 55 years old who had recovered from COVID-19. The sequenced material came from peripheral blood. The chain joins TRBV11-2 to TRBJ1-2; TRBD1 is a possible D gene (6 bases). The CDR3 DNA sequence: TGTGCCGGCAGCTTACAGGGAACTAACTATGGCTACACCTTC. Protein product: CAGSLQGTNYGYTF. Looking up the rest from reference TRBV11-2 and TRBJ1-2 gives the full variable domain: EAGVAQSPRYKIIEKRQSVAFWCNPISGHATLYWYQQILGQGPKLLIQFQNNGVVDDSQLPKDRFSAERLKGVDSTLKIQPAKLEDSAVYLCAGSLQGTNYGYTFGSGTRLTVV.